Shown below are 24 T cell receptor beta chains from a single sample sequenced in a study of T cells after yellow fever vaccination. A single record per CDR3 protein comes from TCRdb applying MiXCR to the 5' RACE reads. The sample has some 300,000 distinct CDR3 sequences, roughly 9% seen once; the top ten hold about 3.5%. Here the sequenced sample was CD4+ T cells sorted from PBMCs, taken 5 days after the yellow fever booster vaccination. Every receptor here comes from a man aged 18-30 years who received the YFV17D yellow fever vaccine.

This clonotype was detected only a few times. The genes are TRBV7-9 and TRBJ1-1; no clear D gene. The germline V gene has CDR1 SEHNR and CDR2 FQNEAQ (reference sequence). The V and J ends lost 1 base and 0 bases respectively, with 6 bases between them. The CDR3 loop spans 14 amino acids. The CDR3 DNA follows: TGTGCCAGCAGCTTAGGCGACATGAACACTGAAGCTTTCTTT. Amino acid sequence: CASSLGDMNTEAFF. The full variable domain, rest sourced from reference TRBV7-9 and TRBJ1-1, is DTGVSQNPRHKITKRGQNVTFRCDPISEHNRLYWYRQTLGQGPEFLTYFQNEAQLEKSRLLSDRFSAERPKGSFSTLEIQRTEQGDSAMYLCASSLGDMNTEAFFGQGTRLTVV.

V is TRBV5-1 and J is TRBJ2-3; 8 nucleotides line up with TRBD1. CDR1 and CDR2 from the germline V gene are SGHRS and YFSETQ. J lost 6 bases, V lost 5 bases, and 2 bases had no gene match. The CDR3 length is 12 residues. The CDR3 reads CASRTGGDTQYF. CDR3 nucleotides: TGCGCCAGCAGAACAGGGGGGGATACGCAGTATTTT.

This clonotype was detected ten times or more. The rearrangement uses TRBV6-2 or TRBV6-3 and TRBJ2-5, with 12 bases lining up with TRBD2. The CDR3 contains 17 residues. After removal of 5 bases from V and 1 base from J, the junction contained 8 bases not matched to a gene. CDR1 is MNHEY and CDR2 is SVGEGT in the germline V gene. CDR3 residues: CASSPRTSGNLQETQYF. The DNA of the CDR3 is TGTGCCAGCAGTCCTCGGACTAGCGGGAACCTCCAAGAGACCCAGTACTTC.

The chain is built from TRBV3-1 and TRBJ2-5; 7 bases fit TRBD2. The junction had 7 bases not matched to a gene; V was cut back by 4 bases and J by 2 bases. Germline CDR1 LGHDT, CDR2 YNNKEL (reference sequence). The CDR3 extends over 15 amino acids. This chain's CDR3 is CASSRNLAVQETQYF. CDR3 in DNA: TGTGCCAGCAGCCGAAACCTAGCGGTGCAAGAGACCCAGTACTTC.

This rearrangement joins TRBV20-1 to TRBJ2-1, with 8 nucleotides matching TRBD2. There are 16 residues in the CDR3. V trimming: 0 bases; J trimming: 7 bases; junction bases outside the gene matches: 11. The germline V gene has CDR1 DFQATT and CDR2 SNEGSKA (reference sequence). The CDR3 nucleotides read TGCAGTGCTAGAGATACGCGGGGGGCGGTTTGGAATGAGCAGTTCTTC. It translates to CSARDTRGAVWNEQFF.

There are many counts of this clonotype. The chain uses TRBV5-1 and TRBJ2-3; 9 nucleotides align to TRBD1. Germline loops: CDR1 SGHRS, CDR2 YFSETQ. This CDR3 contains 13 residues. V lost 4 bases and J lost 6; bases outside the gene matches: 3. CDR3 sequence: CASSRTGVDTQYF. The CDR3, as DNA: TGCGCCAGCAGCAGGACAGGGGTGGATACGCAGTATTTT. Filled out from reference TRBV5-1 and TRBJ2-3, the complete variable domain reads KAGVTQTPRYLIKTRGQQVTLSCSPISGHRSVSWYQQTPGQGLQFLFEYFSETQRNKGNFPGRFSGRQFSNSRSEMNVSTLELGDSALYLCASSRTGVDTQYFGPGTRLTVL.

This sequence joins TRBV20-1 and TRBJ2-2; D is perhaps TRBD2 (7 bases). V gave up 5 bases and J gave up 7 bases, with 23 bases separating them. The germline V gene has CDR1 DFQATT and CDR2 SNEGSKA (reference sequence). The CDR3 runs to 16 residues. This CDR3 is CSARSHDRGAIGELFF. CDR3 coding DNA: TGCAGTGCTCGCTCGCACGACCGGGGGGCAATCGGGGAGCTGTTTTTT.

This chain uses TRBV12-3 or TRBV12-4 with TRBJ2-5; the D is unclear. Trimming removed 1 base from V and 0 bases from J, with 6 bases in between. The CDR3 extends over 14 amino acids. CDR3 protein: CASSLGSNQETQYF. In DNA form, the CDR3 reads TGTGCCAGCAGTTTAGGCAGCAACCAAGAGACCCAGTACTTC.

The sample holds many counts of this clonotype. This chain links TRBV18 with TRBJ1-1, with D hard to call. CDR3 size: 14 residues. The germline gives CDR1 KGHSH, CDR2 LQKENI. V lost 0 bases and J lost 0, with 5 bases in between. CDR3 sequence reads: CASSPPSVNTEAFF. In DNA form, the CDR3 reads TGTGCCAGCTCACCACCCTCGGTGAACACTGAAGCTTTCTTT.

The table lists this clonotype with many counts. This sequence joins TRBV14 and TRBJ2-3; 10 nucleotides agree with TRBD2. The CDR3 is 17 amino acids. The J segment lost 1 base and the V segment lost 7 bases, leaving 11 bases of the junction unmatched. CDR1 and CDR2 from the germline V gene are SGHDN and FVKESK. The CDR3 is CASNSLPSGGGTDTQYF. The CDR3 DNA reads TGTGCCAGCAACTCCCTCCCTAGCGGGGGTGGCACAGATACGCAGTATTTT.

This clonotype was detected many times. This sequence joins TRBV12-3 or TRBV12-4 and TRBJ2-6, with a weak D call TRBD1 (5 bases). The V end was cut by 5 bases, the J end by 2 bases, with 10 bases between. This CDR3 has 15 amino acids. The CDR3 spells CASSPDSAGANVLTF. In DNA form, the CDR3 reads TGTGCCAGCAGTCCTGACAGCGCTGGGGCCAACGTCCTGACTTTC.

This clonotype was seen a few times. V and J are TRBV4-3 and TRBJ2-3; a possible D gene is TRBD2 (6 bases). Trimming took 0 bases from V and 3 from J, leaving 13 bases between them. CDR3 length equals 16 residues. From germline, CDR1 is LGHNA and CDR2 YSLEER. The chain's CDR3 is CASSQERRGGTDTQYF. CDR3 in DNA: TGCGCCAGCAGCCAAGAAAGGAGGGGAGGTACAGATACGCAGTATTTT.

This clonotype was recorded at least ten times. The genes are TRBV28 and TRBJ1-5; no firm D call. The CDR3 is 14 residues long. The V end lost 2 bases, the J end lost 2 bases, and 7 bases lay between the germline ends. CDR1 and CDR2 (germline): MDHEN, SYDVKM. The CDR3: CASSLERGNQPQHF. CDR3 DNA: TGTGCCAGCAGTTTAGAGAGGGGCAATCAGCCCCAGCATTTT.

The CDR3 is CASSLTGVGDTQYF. As DNA, the CDR3 is TGTGCCAGCAGCTTGACCGGGGTAGGAGATACGCAGTATTTT. The chain recombines TRBV7-2 with TRBJ2-3; a possible D gene is TRBD2 (5 bases). The ends were cut back, 3 bases at V and 5 bases at J, with 12 bases in the middle. CDR1 is SGHTA and CDR2 is FQGNSA in the germline V gene. This CDR3 contains 14 residues.

This clonotype was recorded a few times. This chain joins TRBV27 and TRBJ2-1; maybe TRBD2 (6 bases). V lost 3 bases and J lost 9, with 15 bases in between. The germline CDR1 and CDR2 sequences are MNHEY and SMNVEV (reference sequence). The CDR3 contains 14 residues. The CDR3 bases are TGTGCCAGCAGTTTGAATCGGGGGTCGGGTGAGCAGTTCTTC. This translates into CASSLNRGSGEQFF.

This clonotype was counted only a few times. This chain links TRBV12-3 or TRBV12-4 with TRBJ1-2; TRBD1 is a possible D gene (6 bases). The CDR3 is 15 residues long. V shed 4 bases and J shed 5 bases, with 17 bases lying between them. The CDR3 here is CASSSGQTAAYGYTF. For the CDR3, the DNA is TGTGCCAGCAGTTCTGGACAGACAGCCGCTTATGGCTACACCTTC.

The V and J genes are TRBV6-2 or TRBV6-3 and TRBJ2-7; 9 positions agree with TRBD2. The trim removed 4 bases at V and 6 bases at J, leaving 7 bases unmatched. CDR3 length: 14 residues. Germline V lookup: CDR1 MNHEY, CDR2 SVGEGT. The CDR3 region is CASSSSGATGEQYV. CDR3 nucleotides: TGTGCCAGCAGTTCTAGCGGGGCAACGGGCGAGCAGTACGTC.

The gene calls are TRBV6-5 and TRBJ1-1, with 8 bases lining up with TRBD1. Trimming cost V 2 bases and J 9 bases; bases outside gene matches: 11. The CDR3 covers 15 residues. CDR1 MNHEY and CDR2 SVGAGI come from the germline V gene. The CDR3 spells CASSYRPGQVGQAFF. CDR3 in DNA: TGTGCCAGCAGTTACCGACCGGGACAGGTGGGACAAGCTTTCTTT.

This clonotype was seen only a few times. The V and J genes are TRBV5-5 and TRBJ2-5; 11 nucleotides match TRBD2. J lost 5 bases, V lost 0 bases, and 3 bases had no gene match. Germline CDR1 and CDR2: SGHKS and YYEKEE (reference sequence). The CDR3 covers 15 residues. CDR3 amino acids: CASSLELAGVETQYF. CDR3 in DNA: TGTGCCAGCAGCTTGGAACTAGCGGGGGTTGAGACCCAGTACTTC.

V usage is TRBV5-5 and J usage is TRBJ1-3; D not certain. The CDR3 consists of 15 residues. V was clipped by 4 bases and J by 0 bases, with 11 bases between them. Germline V gene sequence: CDR1 SGHKS, CDR2 YYEKEE (reference sequence). In DNA, the CDR3 is TGTGCCAGCAGCCGGGGTGATAGCTCTGGAAACACCATATATTTT. Translation: CASSRGDSSGNTIYF.

In this sample, this clonotype turned up a few times. The chain has TRBV7-2 and TRBJ2-1; D is unclear. The CDR3 has 15 residues. V was clipped by 5 bases and J by 0 bases, with 11 bases between them. CDR1 SGHTA and CDR2 FQGNSA come from the germline V gene. CDR3 in DNA: TGTGCCAGCAGCCCCCAACCCAGCTCCTACAATGAGCAGTTCTTC. It is translated as CASSPQPSSYNEQFF.

On this clonotype: Compared with germline, one end of the junction differs, possibly owing to a read error. This chain uses TRBV20-1 with TRBJ1-1; no clear D gene. CDR1 DFQATT and CDR2 SNEGSKA come from the germline V gene (reference sequence). The CDR3 length is 12 residues. CDR3 sequence: CSVRLGNTEAFF. Written as DNA, the CDR3 is TGCAGTGTTAGACTGGGGAACACTGAAGCTTTCTTT.

The J gene is TRBJ1-2, the V gene TRBV20-1; no firm D call. CDR1 DFQATT and CDR2 SNEGSKA come from the germline V gene (reference sequence). This CDR3 is built from 13 residues. V shed 6 bases and J shed 4 bases, with 15 bases lying between them. In DNA, the CDR3 is TGCAGTGCCCCCCCTCGTTGGGGCTATGGCTACACCTTC. This translates into CSAPPRWGYGYTF.

This clonotype showed up many times. The V gene is TRBV6-2 or TRBV6-3, the J gene TRBJ2-7, with D perhaps matching TRBD2 (6 bases). CDR1 is MNHEY, CDR2 SVGEGT, per germline. The V end was cut by 6 bases, the J end by 1 base, with 10 bases between. The CDR3 covers 13 residues. For the CDR3, the DNA is TGTGCCAGCAGCCCCGGGGGATCCTACGAGCAGTACGTC. It codes for CASSPGGSYEQYV.